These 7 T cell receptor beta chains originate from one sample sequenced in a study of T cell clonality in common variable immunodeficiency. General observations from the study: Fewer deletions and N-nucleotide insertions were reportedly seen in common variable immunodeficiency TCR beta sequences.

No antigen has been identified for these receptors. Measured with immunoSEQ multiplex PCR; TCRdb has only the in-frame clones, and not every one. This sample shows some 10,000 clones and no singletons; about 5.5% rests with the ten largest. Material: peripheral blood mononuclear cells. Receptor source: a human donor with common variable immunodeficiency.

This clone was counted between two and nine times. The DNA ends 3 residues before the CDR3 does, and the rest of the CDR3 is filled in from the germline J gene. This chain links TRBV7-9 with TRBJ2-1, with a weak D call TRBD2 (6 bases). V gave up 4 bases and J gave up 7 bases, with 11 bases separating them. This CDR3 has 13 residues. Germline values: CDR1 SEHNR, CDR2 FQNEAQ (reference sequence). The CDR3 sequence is CASSSRERNEQFF. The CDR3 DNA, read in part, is TGTGCCAGCAGCTCCCGGGAGCGGAATGAG. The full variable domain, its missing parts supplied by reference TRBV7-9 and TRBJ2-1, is DTGVSQNPRHKITKRGQNVTFRCDPISEHNRLYWYRQTLGQGPEFLTYFQNEAQLEKSRLLSDRFSAERPKGSFSTLEIQRTEQGDSAMYLCASSSRERNEQFFGPGTRLTVL.

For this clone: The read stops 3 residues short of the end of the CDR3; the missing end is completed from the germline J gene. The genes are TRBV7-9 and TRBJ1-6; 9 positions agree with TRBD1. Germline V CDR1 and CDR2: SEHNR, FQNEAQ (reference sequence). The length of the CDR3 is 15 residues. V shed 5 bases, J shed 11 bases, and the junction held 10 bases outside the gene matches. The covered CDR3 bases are TGTGCCAGCAGCGAGGGGGACAGGGAATCCCCACCC. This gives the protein CASSEGDRESPP. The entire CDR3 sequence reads CASSEGDRESPPLHF.

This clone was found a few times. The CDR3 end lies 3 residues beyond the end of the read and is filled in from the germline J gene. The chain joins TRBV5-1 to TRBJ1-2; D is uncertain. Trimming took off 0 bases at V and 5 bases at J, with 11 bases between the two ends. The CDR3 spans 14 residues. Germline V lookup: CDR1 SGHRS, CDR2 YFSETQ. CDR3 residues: CASSLGLPGYGYTF. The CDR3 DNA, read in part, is TGCGCCAGCAGCTTGGGACTCCCGGGTTATGGC.

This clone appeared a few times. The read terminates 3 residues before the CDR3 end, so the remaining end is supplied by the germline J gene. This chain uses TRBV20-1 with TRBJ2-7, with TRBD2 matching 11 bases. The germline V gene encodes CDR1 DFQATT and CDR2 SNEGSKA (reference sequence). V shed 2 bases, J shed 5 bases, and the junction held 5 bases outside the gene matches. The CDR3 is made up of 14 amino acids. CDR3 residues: CSARRPSGRNEQYF. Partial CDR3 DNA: TGCAGTGCTAGACGTCCTAGCGGGAGGAACGAG.

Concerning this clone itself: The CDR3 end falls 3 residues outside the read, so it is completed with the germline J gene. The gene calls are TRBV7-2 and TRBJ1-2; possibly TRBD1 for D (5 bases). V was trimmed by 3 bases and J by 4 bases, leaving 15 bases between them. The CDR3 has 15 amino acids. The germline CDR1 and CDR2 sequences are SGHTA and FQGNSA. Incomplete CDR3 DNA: TGTGCCAGCAGCTTGGGGGGGGGAAGGAGCTATGGC. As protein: CASSLGGGRSYG. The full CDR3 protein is CASSLGGGRSYGYTF.

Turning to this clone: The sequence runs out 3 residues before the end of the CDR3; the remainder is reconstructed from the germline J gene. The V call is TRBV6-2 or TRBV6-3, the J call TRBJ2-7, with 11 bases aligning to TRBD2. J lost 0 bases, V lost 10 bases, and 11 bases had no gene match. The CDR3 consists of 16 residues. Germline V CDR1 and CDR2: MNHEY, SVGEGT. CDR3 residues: CATLSPSGRFSYEQYF. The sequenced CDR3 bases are TGTGCCACCCTTTCTCCTAGCGGGAGGTTCTCCTACGAG.

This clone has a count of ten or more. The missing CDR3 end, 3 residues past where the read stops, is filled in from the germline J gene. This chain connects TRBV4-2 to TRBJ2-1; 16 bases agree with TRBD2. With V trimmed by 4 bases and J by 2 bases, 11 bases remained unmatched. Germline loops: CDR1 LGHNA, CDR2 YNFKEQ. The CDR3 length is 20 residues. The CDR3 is CASSPFEGLAGGVAYNEQFF. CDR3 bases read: TGTGCCAGCAGCCCGTTTGAGGGACTAGCGGGAGGGGTAGCCTACAATGAG.